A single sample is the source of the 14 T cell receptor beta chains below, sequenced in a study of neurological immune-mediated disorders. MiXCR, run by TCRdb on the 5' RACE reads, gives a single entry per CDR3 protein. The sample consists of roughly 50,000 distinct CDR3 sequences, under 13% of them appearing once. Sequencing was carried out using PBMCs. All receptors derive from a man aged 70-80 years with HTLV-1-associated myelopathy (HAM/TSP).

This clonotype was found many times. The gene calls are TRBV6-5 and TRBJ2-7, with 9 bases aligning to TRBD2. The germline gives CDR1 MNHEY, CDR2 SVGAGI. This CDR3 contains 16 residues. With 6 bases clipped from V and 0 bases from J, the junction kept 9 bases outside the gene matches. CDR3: CASRSGRLLSSYEQYF. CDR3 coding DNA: TGTGCCAGCAGAAGCGGGAGGCTCCTCAGCTCCTACGAGCAGTACTTC.

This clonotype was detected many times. The CDR3 DNA reads as TGCAGTGCTAGAGCCCGAACAACAGACAGGGGGCGGTTCGGCGAGCAGTACTTC. Protein sequence: CSARARTTDRGRFGEQYF. The V call is TRBV20-1, the J call TRBJ2-7; TRBD1 agrees at 10 bases. The CDR3 runs 18 residues. Looked up from germline, CDR1 is DFQATT and CDR2 is SNEGSKA (reference sequence). The V gene end was trimmed by 1 base and the J gene end by 6 bases; junction bases not matched to a gene: 18.

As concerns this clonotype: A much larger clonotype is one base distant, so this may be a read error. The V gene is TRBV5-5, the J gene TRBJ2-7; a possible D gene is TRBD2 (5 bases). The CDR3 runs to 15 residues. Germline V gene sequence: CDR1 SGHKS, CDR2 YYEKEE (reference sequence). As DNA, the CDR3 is TGTGACAGCAGCCCCGGTGGGCTAGCTCGGTACGAGCAGTACTTC. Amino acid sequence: CDSSPGGLARYEQYF.

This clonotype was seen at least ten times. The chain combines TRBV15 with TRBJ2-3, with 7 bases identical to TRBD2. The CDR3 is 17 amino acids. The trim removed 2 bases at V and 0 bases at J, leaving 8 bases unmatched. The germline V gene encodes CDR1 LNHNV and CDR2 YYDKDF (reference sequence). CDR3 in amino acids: CATSRHYGGSSTDTQYF. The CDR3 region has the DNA TGTGCCACCAGCAGACACTATGGCGGGAGTAGCACAGATACGCAGTATTTT. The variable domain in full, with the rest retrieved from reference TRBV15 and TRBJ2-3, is DAMVIQNPRYQVTQFGKPVTLSCSQTLNHNVMYWYQQKSSQAPKLLFHYYDKDFNNEADTPDNFQSRRPNTSFCFLDIRSPGLGDTAMYLCATSRHYGGSSTDTQYFGPGTRLTVL.

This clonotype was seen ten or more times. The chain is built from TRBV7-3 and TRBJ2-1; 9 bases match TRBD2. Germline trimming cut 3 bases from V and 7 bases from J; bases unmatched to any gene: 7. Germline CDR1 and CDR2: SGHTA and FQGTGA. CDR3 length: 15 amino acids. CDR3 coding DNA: TGTGCCAGCAGCTTCCAAGCGGGAGGCCTAAATGAGCAGTTCTTC. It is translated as CASSFQAGGLNEQFF.

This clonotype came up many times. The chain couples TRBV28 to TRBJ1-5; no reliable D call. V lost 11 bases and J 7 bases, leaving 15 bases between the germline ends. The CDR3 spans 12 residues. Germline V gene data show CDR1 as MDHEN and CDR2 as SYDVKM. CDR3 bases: TGTGCCCAAGCAAGGTCCGGACAGCCCCAGCATTTT. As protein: CAQARSGQPQHF.

The CDR3 DNA reads as TGTGCCAGCAGCCTTATACAGCATCAGCCCCAGCATTTT. Translation: CASSLIQHQPQHF. V gene TRBV12-3 or TRBV12-4 combines with J gene TRBJ1-5, with no clear D. CDR3 length equals 13 residues. The V end lost 6 bases, the J end lost 5 bases, and 11 bases lay between the germline ends.

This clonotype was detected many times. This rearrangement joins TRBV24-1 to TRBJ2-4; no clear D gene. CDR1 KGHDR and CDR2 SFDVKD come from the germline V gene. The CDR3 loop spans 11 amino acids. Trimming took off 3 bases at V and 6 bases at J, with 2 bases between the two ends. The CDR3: CATSDVNIQYF. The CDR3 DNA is TGTGCCACCAGTGATGTAAACATTCAGTACTTC.

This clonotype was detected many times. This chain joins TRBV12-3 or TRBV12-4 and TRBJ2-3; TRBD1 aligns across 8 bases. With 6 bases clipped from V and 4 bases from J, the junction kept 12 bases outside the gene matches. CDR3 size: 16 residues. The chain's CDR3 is CASSPGRDRISDTQYF. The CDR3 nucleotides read TGTGCCAGCAGCCCTGGCCGGGACAGGATCTCAGATACGCAGTATTTT.

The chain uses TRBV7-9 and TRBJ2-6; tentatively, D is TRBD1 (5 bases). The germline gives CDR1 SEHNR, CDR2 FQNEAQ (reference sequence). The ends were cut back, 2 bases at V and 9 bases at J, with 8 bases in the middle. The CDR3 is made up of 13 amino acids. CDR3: CASSLPGNNVLTF. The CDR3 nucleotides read TGTGCCAGCAGCTTACCAGGGAACAACGTCCTGACTTTC. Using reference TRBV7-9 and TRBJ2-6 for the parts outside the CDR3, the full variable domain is DTGVSQNPRHKITKRGQNVTFRCDPISEHNRLYWYRQTLGQGPEFLTYFQNEAQLEKSRLLSDRFSAERPKGSFSTLEIQRTEQGDSAMYLCASSLPGNNVLTFGAGSRLTVL.

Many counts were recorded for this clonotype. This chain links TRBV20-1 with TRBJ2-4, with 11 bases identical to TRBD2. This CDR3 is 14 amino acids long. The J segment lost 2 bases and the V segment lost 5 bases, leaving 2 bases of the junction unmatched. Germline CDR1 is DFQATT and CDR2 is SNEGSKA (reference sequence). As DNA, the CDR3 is TGCAGTGCTTTAGCGGGGGGGTCCAAAAACATTCAGTACTTC. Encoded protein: CSALAGGSKNIQYF.

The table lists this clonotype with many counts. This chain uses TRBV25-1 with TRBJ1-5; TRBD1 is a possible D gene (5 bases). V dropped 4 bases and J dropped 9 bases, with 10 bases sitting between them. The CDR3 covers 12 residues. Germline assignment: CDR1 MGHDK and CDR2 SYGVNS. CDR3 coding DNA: TGTGCCAGCAGTGCAGGGCTGGGGCCCCAGCATTTT. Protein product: CASSAGLGPQHF. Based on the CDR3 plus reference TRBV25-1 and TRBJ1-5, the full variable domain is EADIYQTPRYLVIGTGKKITLECSQTMGHDKMYWYQQDPGMELHLIHYSYGVNSTEKGDLSSESTVSRIRTEHFPLTLESARPSHTSQYLCASSAGLGPQHFGDGTRLSIL.

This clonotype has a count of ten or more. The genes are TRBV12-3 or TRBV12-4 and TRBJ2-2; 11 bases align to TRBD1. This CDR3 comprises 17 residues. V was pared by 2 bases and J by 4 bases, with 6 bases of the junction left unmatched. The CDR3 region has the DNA TGTGCCAGCAGTTTACAAAGGACAGGGGGCGTCACCGGGGAGCTGTTTTTT. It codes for CASSLQRTGGVTGELFF.

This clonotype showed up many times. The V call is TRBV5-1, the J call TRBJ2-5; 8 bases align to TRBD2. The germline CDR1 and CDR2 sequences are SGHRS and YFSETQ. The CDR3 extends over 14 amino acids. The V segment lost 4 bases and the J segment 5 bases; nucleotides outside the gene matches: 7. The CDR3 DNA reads TGCGCCAGCAGCCTCGGGACTAGTGCTGAGACCCAGTACTTC. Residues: CASSLGTSAETQYF.